This T cell receptor (beta chain) was identified in a study of OX40 agonist ivuxolimab in advanced cancers. Study-wide context: Earlier anti-PD-1, anti-PD-L1 or anti-CTLA-4 therapy was permitted; roughly 42% had received some. Three patients responded partially, comprising one with hepatocellular carcinoma and two with cutaneous melanoma.

Libraries were prepared by immunoSEQ multiplex PCR; TCRdb keeps only in-frame clonotypes and omits some of them. Among about 75,000 clones listed, 85% to 90% were seen once. Specimen: CD4+ or CD8+ T cells sorted from blood, collected in a trial of the OX40 agonist ivuxolimab. The sequence was obtained from an adult with an advanced solid tumor such as melanoma, head and neck, liver or kidney cancer.

CDR3 in amino acids: CAIRNSRDRSTGELFF. The CDR3 region has the DNA TGTGCCATCAGGAACAGCCGGGACCGAAGTACCGGGGAGCTGTTTTTT. The chain employs TRBV10-3 and TRBJ2-2; the D call may be TRBD1 or TRBD2 (5 bases each). The CDR3 is 16 residues long. Trimming pared 6 bases from V and 5 bases from J, leaving 19 bases between. From germline, CDR1 is ENHRY and CDR2 SYGVKD.